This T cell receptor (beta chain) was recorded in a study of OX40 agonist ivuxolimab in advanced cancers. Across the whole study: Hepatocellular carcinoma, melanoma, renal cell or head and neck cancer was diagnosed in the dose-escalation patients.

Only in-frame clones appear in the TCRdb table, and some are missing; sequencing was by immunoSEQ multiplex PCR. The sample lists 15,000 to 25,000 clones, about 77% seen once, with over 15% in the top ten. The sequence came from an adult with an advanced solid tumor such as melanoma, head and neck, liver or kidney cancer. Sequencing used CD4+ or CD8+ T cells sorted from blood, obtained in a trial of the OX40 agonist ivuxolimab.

The CDR3 coding sequence is TGTGCCAGCAGCCTGGGACATCCTACCTACGAGCAGTACTTC. As protein: CASSLGHPTYEQYF. The chain joins TRBV14 to TRBJ2-7; D may be TRBD1 (6 bases). The germline gives CDR1 SGHDN, CDR2 FVKESK. The CDR3 runs 14 residues. The V gene lost 4 bases and the J gene lost 2 bases, with 12 bases spanning the gap.